This TCR beta chain is drawn from a study of blood T cell repertoires in COVID-19. Study-level information: PBMCs, B-cell-depleted T cells, or T cells were the source of the cDNA or gDNA that made up the material.

Details on this clone: Different DNA sequences within this sample yield the same CDR3.

Under the authors' procedure: It was from reference gene primer amplification that nucleated cell counts were estimated. Generated by immunoSEQ multiplex PCR, the TCRdb table keeps only in-frame clones and is missing some. V, J and clone size are those of that table, while D and trimming were read from the DNA. The table shows over 300,000 clones, with around 88% occurring only once. The specimen sequenced was peripheral blood. The TCR was taken from a woman aged 45 to 65 with acute or convalescent COVID-19.

In DNA form, the CDR3 reads TGCGCCAGCAGCTTGCAGGAAAGCTCCTACGAGCAGTACTTC. Amino acid sequence: CASSLQESSYEQYF. This chain links TRBV5-1 with TRBJ2-7, with D hard to call. CDR1 and CDR2 (germline): SGHRS, YFSETQ. CDR3 length equals 14 residues. Trimming took off 1 base at V and 0 bases at J, with 8 bases between the two ends. Drawing the rest from reference TRBV5-1 and TRBJ2-7, the complete variable domain is KAGVTQTPRYLIKTRGQQVTLSCSPISGHRSVSWYQQTPGQGLQFLFEYFSETQRNKGNFPGRFSGRQFSNSRSEMNVSTLELGDSALYLCASSLQESSYEQYFGPGTRLTVT.